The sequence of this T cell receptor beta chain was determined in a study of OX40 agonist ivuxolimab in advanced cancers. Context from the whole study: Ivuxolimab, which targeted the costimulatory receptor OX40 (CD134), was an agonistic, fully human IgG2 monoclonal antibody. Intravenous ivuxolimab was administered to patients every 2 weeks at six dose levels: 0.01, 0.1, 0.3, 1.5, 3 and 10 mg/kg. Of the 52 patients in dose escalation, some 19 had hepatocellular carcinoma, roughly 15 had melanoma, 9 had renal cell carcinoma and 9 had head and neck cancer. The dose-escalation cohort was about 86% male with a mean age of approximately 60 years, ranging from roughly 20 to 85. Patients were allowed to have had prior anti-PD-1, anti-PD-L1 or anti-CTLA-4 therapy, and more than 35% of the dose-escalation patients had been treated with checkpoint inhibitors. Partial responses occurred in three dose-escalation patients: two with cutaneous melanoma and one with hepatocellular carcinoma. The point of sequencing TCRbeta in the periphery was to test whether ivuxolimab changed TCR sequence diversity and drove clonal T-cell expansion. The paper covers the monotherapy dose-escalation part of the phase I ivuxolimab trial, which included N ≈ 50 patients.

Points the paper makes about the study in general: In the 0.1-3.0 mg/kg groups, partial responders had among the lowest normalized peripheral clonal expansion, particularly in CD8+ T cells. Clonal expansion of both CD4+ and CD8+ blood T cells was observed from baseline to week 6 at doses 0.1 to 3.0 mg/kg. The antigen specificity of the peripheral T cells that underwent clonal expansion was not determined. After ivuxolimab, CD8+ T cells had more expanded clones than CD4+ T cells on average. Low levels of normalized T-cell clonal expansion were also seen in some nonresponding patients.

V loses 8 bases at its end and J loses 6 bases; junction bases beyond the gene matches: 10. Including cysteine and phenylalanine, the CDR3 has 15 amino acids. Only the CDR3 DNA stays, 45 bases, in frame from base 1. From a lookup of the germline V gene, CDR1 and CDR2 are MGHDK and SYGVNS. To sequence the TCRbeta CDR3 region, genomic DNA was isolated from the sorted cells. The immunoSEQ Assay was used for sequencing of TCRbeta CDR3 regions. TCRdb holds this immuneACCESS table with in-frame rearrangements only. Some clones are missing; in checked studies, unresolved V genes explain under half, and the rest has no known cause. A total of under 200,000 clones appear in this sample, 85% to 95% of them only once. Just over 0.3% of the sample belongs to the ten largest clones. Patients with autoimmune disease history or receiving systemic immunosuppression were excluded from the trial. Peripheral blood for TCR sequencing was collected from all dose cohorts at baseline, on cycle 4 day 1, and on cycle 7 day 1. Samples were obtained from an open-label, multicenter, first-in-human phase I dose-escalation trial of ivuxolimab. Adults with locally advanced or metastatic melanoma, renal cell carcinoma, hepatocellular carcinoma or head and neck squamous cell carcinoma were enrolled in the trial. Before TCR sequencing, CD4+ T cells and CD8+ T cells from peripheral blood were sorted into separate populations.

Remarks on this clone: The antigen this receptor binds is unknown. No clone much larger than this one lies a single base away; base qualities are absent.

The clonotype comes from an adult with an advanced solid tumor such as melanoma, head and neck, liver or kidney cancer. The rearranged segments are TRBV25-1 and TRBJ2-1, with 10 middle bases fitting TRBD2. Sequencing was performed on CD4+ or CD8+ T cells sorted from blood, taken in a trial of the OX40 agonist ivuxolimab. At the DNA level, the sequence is TGTGCCAGCGCCCTAGGGACTAGCGAAGGCAATGAGCAGTTCTTC. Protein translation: CASALGTSEGNEQFF.